This T cell receptor (beta chain) is drawn from a study of blood T cell repertoires in COVID-19. The wider study: COVID-19 samples, acute and convalescent, were from the United States, Italy and Spain. Sources were T cells, B-cell-depleted T cells, or PBMCs; the material itself was cDNA or gDNA.

The length of the CDR3 is 15 residues. Trimming at V came to 5 bases and at J to 6 bases, leaving 10 bases not matched to a gene. Germline V gene data show CDR1 as MNHNY and CDR2 as SVGAGI (reference sequence). Per the original methods: Reference gene primer amplification gave estimated nucleated cell counts. Generated by immunoSEQ multiplex PCR, the TCRdb table keeps only in-frame clones and is missing some. V and J calls and clone size follow that table, whereas D and trimming were derived from the DNA. The sample lists approximately 100,000 clones, under 90% occurring once. The chain couples TRBV6-6 to TRBJ1-5; 7 nucleotides align to TRBD1. The clonotype comes from a woman aged 45-59 years with acute or convalescent COVID-19. The sample comprised peripheral blood. The CDR3 is CASSLLSQGGQPQHF. CDR3 sequence (DNA): TGTGCCAGCAGTCTTCTTTCTCAGGGGGGTCAGCCCCAGCATTTT.